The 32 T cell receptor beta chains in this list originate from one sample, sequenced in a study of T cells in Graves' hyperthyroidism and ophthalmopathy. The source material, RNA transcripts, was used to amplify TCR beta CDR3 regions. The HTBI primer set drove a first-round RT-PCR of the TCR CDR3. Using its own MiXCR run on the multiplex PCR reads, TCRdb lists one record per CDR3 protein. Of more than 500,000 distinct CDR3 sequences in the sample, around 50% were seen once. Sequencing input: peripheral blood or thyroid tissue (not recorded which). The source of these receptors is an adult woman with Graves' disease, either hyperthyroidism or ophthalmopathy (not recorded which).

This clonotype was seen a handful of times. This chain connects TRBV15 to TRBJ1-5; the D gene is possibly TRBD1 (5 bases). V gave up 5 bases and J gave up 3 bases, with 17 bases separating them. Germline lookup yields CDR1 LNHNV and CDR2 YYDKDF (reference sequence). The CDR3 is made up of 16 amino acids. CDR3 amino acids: CATSPRVGLDNQPQHF. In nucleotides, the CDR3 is TGTGCCACCAGCCCCCGAGTGGGGCTTGACAATCAGCCCCAGCATTTT.

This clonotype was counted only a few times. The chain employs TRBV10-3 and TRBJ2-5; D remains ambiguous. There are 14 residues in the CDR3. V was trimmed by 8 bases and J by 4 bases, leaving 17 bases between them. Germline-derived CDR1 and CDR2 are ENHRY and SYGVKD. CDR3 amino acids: CAISAAKAIETQYF. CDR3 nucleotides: TGTGCCATCTCGGCGGCGAAAGCGATAGAGACCCAGTACTTC.

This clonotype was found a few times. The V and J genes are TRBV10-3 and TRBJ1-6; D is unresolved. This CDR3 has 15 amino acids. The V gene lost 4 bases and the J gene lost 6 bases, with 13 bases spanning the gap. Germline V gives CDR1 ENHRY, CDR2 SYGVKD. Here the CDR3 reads CAISGGGVSNSPLHF. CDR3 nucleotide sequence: TGTGCCATCAGTGGGGGAGGAGTGAGTAATTCACCCCTCCACTTT.

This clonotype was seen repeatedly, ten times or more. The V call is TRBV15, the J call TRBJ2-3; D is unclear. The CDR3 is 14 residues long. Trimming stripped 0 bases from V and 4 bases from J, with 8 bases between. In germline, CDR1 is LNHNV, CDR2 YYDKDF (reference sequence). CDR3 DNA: TGTGCCACCAGCAGAGACGTAAGCGCAGATACGCAGTATTTT. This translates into CATSRDVSADTQYF.

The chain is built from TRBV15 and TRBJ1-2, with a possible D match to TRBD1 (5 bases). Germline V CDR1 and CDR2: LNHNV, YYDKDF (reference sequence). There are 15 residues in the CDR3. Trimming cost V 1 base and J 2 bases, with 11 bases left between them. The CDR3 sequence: CATSRAGQLNYGYTF. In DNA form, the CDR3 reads TGTGCCACCAGCAGAGCAGGGCAGCTCAACTATGGCTACACCTTC.

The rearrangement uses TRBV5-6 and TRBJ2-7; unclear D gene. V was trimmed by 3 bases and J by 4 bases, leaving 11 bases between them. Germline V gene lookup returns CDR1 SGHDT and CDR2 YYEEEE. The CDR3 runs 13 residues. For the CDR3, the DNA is TGTGCCAGCAGCTCGGCCTCGGGTTACGAGCAGTACTTC. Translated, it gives CASSSASGYEQYF.

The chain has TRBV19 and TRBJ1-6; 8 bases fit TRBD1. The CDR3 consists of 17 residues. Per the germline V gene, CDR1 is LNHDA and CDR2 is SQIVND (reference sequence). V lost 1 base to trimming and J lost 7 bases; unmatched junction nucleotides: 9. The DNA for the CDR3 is TGTGCCAGTAGTATAGTGCAGGGGGCAACGAGGAATTCACCCCTCCACTTT. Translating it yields CASSIVQGATRNSPLHF.

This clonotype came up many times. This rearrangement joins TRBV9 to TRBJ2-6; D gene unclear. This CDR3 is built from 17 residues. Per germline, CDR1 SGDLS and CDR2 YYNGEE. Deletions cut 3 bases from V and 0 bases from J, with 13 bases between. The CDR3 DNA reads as TGTGCCAGCAGCGCTACTCCCTACCGCTCTGGGGCCAACGTCCTGACTTTC. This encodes CASSATPYRSGANVLTF.

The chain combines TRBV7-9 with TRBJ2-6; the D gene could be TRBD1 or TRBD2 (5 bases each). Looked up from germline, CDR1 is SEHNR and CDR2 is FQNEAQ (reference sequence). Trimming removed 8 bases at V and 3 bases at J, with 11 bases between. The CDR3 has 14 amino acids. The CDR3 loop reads CASGETVGANVLTF. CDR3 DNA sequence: TGTGCCAGCGGGGAGACAGTTGGGGCCAACGTCCTGACTTTC.

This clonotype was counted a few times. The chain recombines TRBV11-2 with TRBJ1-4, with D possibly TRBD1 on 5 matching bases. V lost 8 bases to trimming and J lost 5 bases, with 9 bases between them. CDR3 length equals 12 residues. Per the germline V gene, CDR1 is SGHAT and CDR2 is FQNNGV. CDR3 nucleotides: TGTGCCAGCGGCAGACAGAATGAAAAACTGTTTTTT. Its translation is CASGRQNEKLFF.

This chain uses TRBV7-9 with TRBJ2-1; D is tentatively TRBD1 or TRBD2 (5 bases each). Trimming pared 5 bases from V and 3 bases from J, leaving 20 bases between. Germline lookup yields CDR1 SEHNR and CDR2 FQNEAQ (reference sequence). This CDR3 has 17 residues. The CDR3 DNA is TGTGCCAGCAGCCCGTCTTGGGGGAGTTTTAGCTACAATGAGCAGTTCTTC. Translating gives CASSPSWGSFSYNEQFF.

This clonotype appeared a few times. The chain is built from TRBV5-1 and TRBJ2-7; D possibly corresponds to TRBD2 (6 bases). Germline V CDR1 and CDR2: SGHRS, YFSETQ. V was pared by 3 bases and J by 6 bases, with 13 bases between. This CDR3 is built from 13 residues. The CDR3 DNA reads TGCGCCAGCAGCTATGGCGGGGAGAGCGAGCAGTACTTC. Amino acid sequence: CASSYGGESEQYF.

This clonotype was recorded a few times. The CDR3 sequence is CASSGGTPRDTQYF. The CDR3 nucleotides read TGCGCCAGCAGTGGAGGGACGCCGAGGGATACGCAGTATTTT. This chain links TRBV10-2 with TRBJ2-3; D is perhaps TRBD1 or TRBD2 (5 bases each). Trimming took off 4 bases at V and 6 bases at J, with 14 bases between the two ends. This CDR3 contains 14 residues. Germline CDR1 WSHSY, CDR2 SAAADI.

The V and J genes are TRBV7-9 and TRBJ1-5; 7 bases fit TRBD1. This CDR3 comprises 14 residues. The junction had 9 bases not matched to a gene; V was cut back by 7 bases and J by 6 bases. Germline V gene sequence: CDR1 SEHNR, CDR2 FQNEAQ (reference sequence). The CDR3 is CASTIDRAPQPQHF. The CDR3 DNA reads TGTGCCAGCACTATTGACAGGGCCCCTCAGCCCCAGCATTTT.

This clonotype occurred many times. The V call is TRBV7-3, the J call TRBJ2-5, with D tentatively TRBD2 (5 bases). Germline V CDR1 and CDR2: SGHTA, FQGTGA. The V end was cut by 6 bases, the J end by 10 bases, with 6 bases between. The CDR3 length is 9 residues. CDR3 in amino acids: CASREDQYF. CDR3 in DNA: TGTGCCAGCAGGGAGGACCAGTACTTC.

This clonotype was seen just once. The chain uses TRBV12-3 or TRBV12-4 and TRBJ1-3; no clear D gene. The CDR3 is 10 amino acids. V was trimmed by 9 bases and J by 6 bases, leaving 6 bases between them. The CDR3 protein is CASIVNTIYF. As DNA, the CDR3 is TGTGCCAGTATTGTAAACACCATATATTTT.

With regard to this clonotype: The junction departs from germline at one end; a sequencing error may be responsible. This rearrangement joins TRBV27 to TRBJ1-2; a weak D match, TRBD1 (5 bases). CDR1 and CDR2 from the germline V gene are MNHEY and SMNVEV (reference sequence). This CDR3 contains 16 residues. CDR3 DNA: TGTGCCGGCAGTTTAAGTCAGGGTCCAACTGGCTATGGCTACACCTTC. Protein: CAGSLSQGPTGYGYTF.

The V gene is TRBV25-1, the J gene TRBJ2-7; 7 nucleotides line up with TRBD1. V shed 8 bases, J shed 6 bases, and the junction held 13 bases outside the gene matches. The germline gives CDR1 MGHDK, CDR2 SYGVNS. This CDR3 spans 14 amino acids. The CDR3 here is CASLTGFQKGEQYF. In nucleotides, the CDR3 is TGTGCCAGCTTGACAGGGTTTCAGAAGGGCGAGCAGTACTTC.

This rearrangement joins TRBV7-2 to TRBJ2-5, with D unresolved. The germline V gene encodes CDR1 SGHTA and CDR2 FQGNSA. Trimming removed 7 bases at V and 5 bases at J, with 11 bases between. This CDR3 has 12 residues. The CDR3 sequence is CASTQQRETQYF. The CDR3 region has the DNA TGTGCCAGCACCCAGCAGCGCGAGACCCAGTACTTC.

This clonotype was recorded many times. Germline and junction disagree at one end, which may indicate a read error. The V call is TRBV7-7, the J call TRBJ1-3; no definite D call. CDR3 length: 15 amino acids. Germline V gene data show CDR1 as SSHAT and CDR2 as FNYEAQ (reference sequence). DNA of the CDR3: TGTGCTAGCAGCTTATTATCACCCTCTGGAAACACCATATATTTT. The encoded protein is CASSLLSPSGNTIYF.

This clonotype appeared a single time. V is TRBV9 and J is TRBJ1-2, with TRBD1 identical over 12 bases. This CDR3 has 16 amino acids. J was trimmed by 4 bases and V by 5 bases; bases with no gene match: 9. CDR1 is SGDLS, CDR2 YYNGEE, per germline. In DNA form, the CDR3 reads TGTGCCAGCAGTGCCCCGGGACAGGGGGCATTCTATGGCTACACCTTC. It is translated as CASSAPGQGAFYGYTF.

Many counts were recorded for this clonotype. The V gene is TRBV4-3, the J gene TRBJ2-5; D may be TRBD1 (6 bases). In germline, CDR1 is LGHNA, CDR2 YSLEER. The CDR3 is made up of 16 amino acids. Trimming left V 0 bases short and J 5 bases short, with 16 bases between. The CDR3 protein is CASSQDHFGGLETQYF. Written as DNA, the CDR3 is TGCGCCAGCAGCCAAGACCATTTTGGGGGCTTGGAGACCCAGTACTTC.

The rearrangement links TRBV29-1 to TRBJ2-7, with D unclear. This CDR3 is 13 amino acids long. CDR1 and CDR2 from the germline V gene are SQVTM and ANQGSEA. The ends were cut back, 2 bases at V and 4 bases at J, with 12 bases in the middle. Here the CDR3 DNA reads TGCAGCGTTGAAAAGGCAGGAAGGTACGAGCAGTACTTC. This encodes CSVEKAGRYEQYF.

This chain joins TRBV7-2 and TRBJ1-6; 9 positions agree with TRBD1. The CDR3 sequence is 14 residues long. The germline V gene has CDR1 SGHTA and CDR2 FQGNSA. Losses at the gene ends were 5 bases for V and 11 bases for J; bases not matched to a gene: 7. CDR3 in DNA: TGTGCCAGCAGCCCGGGACAGGGCCGTCCACCCCTCCACTTT. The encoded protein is CASSPGQGRPPLHF.

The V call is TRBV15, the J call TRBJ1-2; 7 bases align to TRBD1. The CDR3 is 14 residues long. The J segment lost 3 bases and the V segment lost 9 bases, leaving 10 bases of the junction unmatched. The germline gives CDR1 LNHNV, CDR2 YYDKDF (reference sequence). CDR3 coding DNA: TGTGCCACAACCGGGGCCGGGACAGACTATGGCTACACCTTC. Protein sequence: CATTGAGTDYGYTF.

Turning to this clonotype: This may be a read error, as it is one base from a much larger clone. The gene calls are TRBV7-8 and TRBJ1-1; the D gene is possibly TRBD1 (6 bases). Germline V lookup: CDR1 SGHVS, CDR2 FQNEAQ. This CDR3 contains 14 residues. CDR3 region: CASGLEGQNTEAFF. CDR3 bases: TGTGCCAGCGGCTTAGAGGGACAGAACACTGAAGCTTTCTTT.

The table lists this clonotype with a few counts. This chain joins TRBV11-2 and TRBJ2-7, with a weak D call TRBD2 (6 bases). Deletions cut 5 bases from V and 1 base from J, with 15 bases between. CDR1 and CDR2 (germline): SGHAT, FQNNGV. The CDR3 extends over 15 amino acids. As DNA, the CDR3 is TGTGCCAGCAGCGGGGGTGCGGGATCTTCCTACGAGCAGTACTTC. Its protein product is CASSGGAGSSYEQYF. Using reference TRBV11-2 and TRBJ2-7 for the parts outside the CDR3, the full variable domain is EAGVAQSPRYKIIEKRQSVAFWCNPISGHATLYWYQQILGQGPKLLIQFQNNGVVDDSQLPKDRFSAERLKGVDSTLKIQPAKLEDSAVYLCASSGGAGSSYEQYFGPGTRLTVT.

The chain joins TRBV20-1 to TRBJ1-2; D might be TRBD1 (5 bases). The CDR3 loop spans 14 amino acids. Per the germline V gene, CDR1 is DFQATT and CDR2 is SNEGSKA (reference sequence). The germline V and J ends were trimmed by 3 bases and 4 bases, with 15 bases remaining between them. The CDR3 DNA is TGCAGTGCTAGCAGGGCTCCCTCAAGCTATGGCTACACCTTC. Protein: CSASRAPSSYGYTF.

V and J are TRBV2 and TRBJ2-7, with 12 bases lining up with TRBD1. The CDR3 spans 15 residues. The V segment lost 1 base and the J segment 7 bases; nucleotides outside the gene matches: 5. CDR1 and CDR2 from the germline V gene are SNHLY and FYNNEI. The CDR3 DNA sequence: TGTGCCAGCAGTGAAGAGGGACAGGGGGCAGGGGAGCAGTACTTC. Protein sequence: CASSEEGQGAGEQYF.

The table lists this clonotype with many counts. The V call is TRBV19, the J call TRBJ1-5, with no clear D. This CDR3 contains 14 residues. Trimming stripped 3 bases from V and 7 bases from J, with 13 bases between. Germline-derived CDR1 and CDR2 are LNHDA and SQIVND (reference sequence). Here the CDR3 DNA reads TGTGCCAGTAGTATGCCCGGGGTTGGACAGCCCCAGCATTTT. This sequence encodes CASSMPGVGQPQHF.

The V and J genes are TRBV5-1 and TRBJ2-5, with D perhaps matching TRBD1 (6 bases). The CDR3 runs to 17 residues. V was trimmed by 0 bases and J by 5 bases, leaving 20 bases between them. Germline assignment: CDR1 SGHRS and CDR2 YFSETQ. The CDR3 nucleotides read TGCGCCAGCAGCTTGGATGGACAGTGGCTAAACGGGGAGACCCAGTACTTC. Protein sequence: CASSLDGQWLNGETQYF.

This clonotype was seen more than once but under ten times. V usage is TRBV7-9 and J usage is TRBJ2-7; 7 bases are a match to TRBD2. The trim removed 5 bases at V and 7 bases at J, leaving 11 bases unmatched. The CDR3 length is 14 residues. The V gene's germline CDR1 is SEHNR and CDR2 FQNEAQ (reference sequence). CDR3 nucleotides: TGTGCCAGCAGCAAATTGGGACGCGGGGGAGAGCAGTACTTC. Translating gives CASSKLGRGGEQYF.